In its sample, the clone carrying this T cell receptor (beta chain) was seen once. The sample belongs to a study of technical replicates of blood from four donors. Only in-frame clones appear in the TCRdb table, and some are missing; sequencing was by immunoSEQ multiplex PCR. The data contain tens of thousands of clones, more than 85% of them singletons. CDR3 length: 15 amino acids. CDR1 and CDR2 from the germline V gene are MDHEN and SYDVKM. V was pared by 6 bases and J by 4 bases, with 18 bases between. The rearrangement uses TRBV28 and TRBJ1-2; D gene ambiguous. The source of this sequence is a human donor in good health. Some clones in this sample may be carry-over from other donors' samples. The source material was T cells isolated from PBMCs. CDR3 residues: CASRPILPAGYGYTF. The CDR3 region has the DNA TGTGCCAGCAGACCCATTCTCCCTGCCGGCTATGGCTACACCTTC.